The clone carrying this TCR beta chain occurred a few times. Its antigen is as yet unknown. This specimen comes from a study of T cells after yellow fever vaccination. Study overall: Fractions low in cell number were prepared with SMART-Seq v4 Ultra Low Input. Regarding the study as a whole: Overall, a small share of clonotypes was seen in both CD4 and CD8 compartments. FACS-sorted repertoires could harbor abundant contaminating bulk-population clonotypes.

Germline V gene lookup returns CDR1 LGHDT and CDR2 YNNKEL (reference sequence). The CDR3 covers 15 residues. V lost 2 bases and J 3 bases, leaving 10 bases between the germline ends. Via MiXCR, TCRdb re-called the 5' RACE reads, giving one row per CDR3 protein. Found here are some 300,000 distinct CDR3 sequences, roughly 8.7% of them singletons; the top ten hold around 3.3%. V is TRBV3-1 and J is TRBJ2-2; no definite D call. This receptor was identified in a man aged 18 to 29 who received the YFV17D yellow fever vaccine. The sample in question was CD4+ T cells sorted from PBMCs, obtained 5 days after the yellow fever booster vaccination. The CDR3 loop reads CASSQIRRYTGELFF. CDR3 bases: TGTGCCAGCAGCCAAATTCGGCGGTACACCGGGGAGCTGTTTTTT.